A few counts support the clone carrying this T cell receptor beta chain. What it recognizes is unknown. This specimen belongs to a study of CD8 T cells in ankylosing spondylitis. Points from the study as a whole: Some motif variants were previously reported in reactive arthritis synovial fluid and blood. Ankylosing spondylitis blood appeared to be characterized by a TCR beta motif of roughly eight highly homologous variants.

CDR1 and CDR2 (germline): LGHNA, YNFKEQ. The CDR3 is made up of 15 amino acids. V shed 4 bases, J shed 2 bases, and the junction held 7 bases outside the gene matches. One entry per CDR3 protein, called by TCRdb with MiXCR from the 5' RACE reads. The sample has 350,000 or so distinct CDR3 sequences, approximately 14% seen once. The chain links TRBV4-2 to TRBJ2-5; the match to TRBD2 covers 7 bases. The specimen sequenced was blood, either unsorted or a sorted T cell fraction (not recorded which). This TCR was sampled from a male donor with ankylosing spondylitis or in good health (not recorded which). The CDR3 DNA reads TGTGCCAGCAGCCTGACTAGCTCCCCACAAGAGACCCAGTACTTC. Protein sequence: CASSLTSSPQETQYF.